The source of this T cell receptor beta chain is a study of blood T cell repertoires in COVID-19. The wider study: There were acute and convalescent COVID-19 samples, and they came from the United States, Italy and Spain. The analysed material was cDNA or gDNA that came from T cells, B-cell-depleted T cells, or PBMCs.

The germline CDR1 and CDR2 sequences are SGHAT and FQNNGV. Deletions cut 3 bases from V and 8 bases from J, with 10 bases between. The CDR3 is 12 amino acids. As processed by the authors: Estimates of nucleated cell counts were drawn from the amplification of reference gene primers. The repertoire was sequenced with immunoSEQ multiplex PCR; TCRdb's copy has only in-frame clones and lacks some. The V and J calls and the clone size are those of that table, but D and trimming were determined from the DNA. Of 120,000 to 150,000 clones listed, about 80% are singletons. The sample comprised peripheral blood. This receptor was identified in a human donor in a cohort sampled during active COVID-19. This chain links TRBV11-2 with TRBJ1-2; D is perhaps TRBD1 (5 bases). For the CDR3, the DNA is TGTGCCAGCAGCTTCCAGGGTGAAGGCTACACCTTC. Translation gives CASSFQGEGYTF.